The rows below give T cell receptor beta chains drawn from one sample of a study of blood T cell repertoires in COVID-19. Clones were read by immunoSEQ multiplex PCR, and TCRdb kept only the in-frame ones, dropping some. There are nearly 80,000 clones in the sample; approximately 80% occur only once, and just under 6% lies in the top ten. Source material: peripheral blood. The receptors originated from a man aged 60 to 69 with active or convalescent COVID-19. CDR3s include the opening cysteine and the closing phenylalanine or tryptophan. The D gene is left open where the match is weak. Clone size is stated in some rows and not others, as once, few, many or a class when expanded.

D: TRBD1; J: TRBJ1-1; size: few; V: TRBV5-5; DNA: TGTGCCAGCAGCACGCGGGACAGGGGGCCTGAAGCTTTCTTT; CDR3: CASSTRDRGPEAFF
D: TRBD1; J: TRBJ2-5; size: -; V: TRBV3-1/TRBV3-2; DNA: TGTGCCAGCAGCCAAGATTGGGGACAGGGCCCCTACCAAGAGACCCAGTACTTC; CDR3: CASSQDWGQGPYQETQYF
D: TRBD1; J: TRBJ2-3; size: -; V: TRBV2; DNA: TGTGCCAGCAGGACGGGACAGGGGGCTAAAGATACGCAGTATTTT; CDR3: CASRTGQGAKDTQYF
D: -; J: TRBJ2-5; size: -; V: TRBV18; DNA: TGTGCCAGCTCACCACCTTTAACAGGGGAGGTTGAGACCCAGTACTTC; CDR3: CASSPPLTGEVETQYF
D: -; J: TRBJ2-3; size: once; V: TRBV10-3; DNA: TGTGCCATCAGCCAGGGGACAGATACGCAGTATTTT; CDR3: CAISQGTDTQYF
D: TRBD1; J: TRBJ1-5; size: many; V: TRBV7-9; DNA: TGTGCCAGCAGCTTCTCTGGACAGGGAGAGAATCAGCCCCAGCATTTT; CDR3: CASSFSGQGENQPQHF
D: -; J: TRBJ2-7; size: -; V: TRBV14; DNA: TGTGCCAGCAGCCAAGTCGGGGCCTACGAGCAGTACTTC; CDR3: CASSQVGAYEQYF
D: -; J: TRBJ2-5; size: -; V: TRBV2; DNA: TGTGCCAGCAGTGAGTTGGTCGGGGTAGAGACCCAGTACTTC; CDR3: CASSELVGVETQYF
D: TRBD2; J: TRBJ2-3; size: -; V: TRBV4-1; DNA: TGCGCCAGCAGCCAAGACGTGGCTAGCGGGGCCAGGGATACGCAGTATTTT; CDR3: CASSQDVASGARDTQYF
D: TRBD2; J: TRBJ2-7; size: -; V: TRBV6-5; DNA: TGTGCCAGCAGTTTCAAGACTAGCGCATACTACGAGCAGTACTTC; CDR3: CASSFKTSAYYEQYF
D: TRBD1; J: TRBJ2-4; size: once; V: TRBV7-2; DNA: TGTGCCAGCAGCACCGGACAGGGGACGAACATTCAGTACTTC; CDR3: CASSTGQGTNIQYF
D: -; J: TRBJ2-5; size: -; V: TRBV4-1; DNA: TGCGCCAGCAGCCCTCAAAGCAGAGCGGTGTTCCAGTACTTC; CDR3: CASSPQSRAVFQYF
D: -; J: TRBJ2-7; size: -; V: TRBV13; DNA: TGTGCCAGCAGCTTAGAAGGGGGTAGGAAGTCCTACGAGCAGTACTTC; CDR3: CASSLEGGRKSYEQYF
D: TRBD1; J: TRBJ1-3; size: few; V: TRBV24-1; DNA: TGTGCCACCAGTGACGGGGGACAGCACTCGGGAGGAAACACCATATATTTT; CDR3: CATSDGGQHSGGNTIYF
D: -; J: TRBJ2-3; size: few; V: TRBV19; DNA: TGTGCCAGTAGTATATTCTGGGGGGGGGCCGAGGATACGCAGTATTTT; CDR3: CASSIFWGGAEDTQYF
D: -; J: TRBJ2-7; size: -; V: TRBV7-9; DNA: TGTGCCAGCAGCTTAGCGAACAGGGTCAACGAGCAGTACTTC; CDR3: CASSLANRVNEQYF
D: TRBD1; J: TRBJ2-7; size: -; V: TRBV5-4; DNA: TGTGCCAGCAGCTTGGGCCCCACGACAGGGGCAGACTACGAGCAGTACTTC; CDR3: CASSLGPTTGADYEQYF
D: -; J: TRBJ1-2; size: -; V: TRBV3-1/TRBV3-2; DNA: TGTGCCAGCAGCCAAGGGTCAGCGGGAGCTAACTATGGCTACACCTTC; CDR3: CASSQGSAGANYGYTF
D: TRBD1; J: TRBJ1-6; size: -; V: TRBV4-2; DNA: TGTGCCAGCAGCCAACTGGACAGGGGTAATTCACCCCTCCACTTT; CDR3: CASSQLDRGNSPLHF
D: -; J: TRBJ1-2; size: -; V: TRBV4-2; DNA: TGTGCCAGCAGCCAAGATGGGCAGGGGTGGAACTATGGCTACACCTTC; CDR3: CASSQDGQGWNYGYTF
D: TRBD1; J: TRBJ1-5; size: -; V: TRBV27; DNA: TGTGCCAGCAGTATACAGGGGGGACAGCCCCAGCATTTT; CDR3: CASSIQGGQPQHF
D: -; J: TRBJ1-4; size: -; V: TRBV6-5; DNA: TGTGCCAGCAGTTATTCGTCAGGGCCTAATGAAAAACTGTTTTTT; CDR3: CASSYSSGPNEKLFF
D: TRBD1; J: TRBJ2-2; size: -; V: TRBV10-3; DNA: TGTGCCATCAGTGACGGCAGGGGGCTGAACACCGGGGAGCTGTTTTTT; CDR3: CAISDGRGLNTGELFF
D: TRBD1; J: TRBJ1-6; size: -; V: TRBV6-5; DNA: TGTGCCAGCAGAGGACAGGGGTACTATAATTCACCCCTCCACTTT; CDR3: CASRGQGYYNSPLHF
D: -; J: TRBJ2-1; size: once; V: TRBV4-2; DNA: TGTGCCAGCAGCCAAGACACGCGGGGAAGCTATGAGCAGTTCTTC; CDR3: CASSQDTRGSYEQFF
D: -; J: TRBJ2-2; size: -; V: TRBV3-1/TRBV3-2; DNA: TGTGCCAGCAGCCAAGAAAGACAGGCGGGAGCCACCGGGGAGCTGTTTTTT; CDR3: CASSQERQAGATGELFF
D: -; J: TRBJ1-2; size: few; V: TRBV29-1; DNA: TGCAGCGTTGAAGGCGGAGCTGGCTACACCTTC; CDR3: CSVEGGAGYTF
D: TRBD2; J: TRBJ2-3; size: few; V: TRBV6-1; DNA: TGTGCCAGCAGTGAAGCGCGCGGGGGGCCATTCAATACGCAGTATTTT; CDR3: CASSEARGGPFNTQYF
D: TRBD1; J: TRBJ2-7; size: -; V: TRBV6-5; DNA: TGTGCCAGCAGTTACAAGAAGGGGGCAAGAGTCGACGAGCAGTACTTC; CDR3: CASSYKKGARVDEQYF
D: -; J: TRBJ1-1; size: -; V: TRBV19; DNA: TGTGCCACCAAGGGGGGGCAGGGAGGCACTGAAGCTTTCTTT; CDR3: CATKGGQGGTEAFF
D: -; J: TRBJ1-3; size: once; V: TRBV4-3; DNA: TGCGCCAGCAGCCATGGGGGCCAGGGGACTGGAAACACCATATATTTT; CDR3: CASSHGGQGTGNTIYF
D: TRBD1; J: TRBJ1-5; size: -; V: TRBV19; DNA: TGTGCCAGTAGAAACCTTAGACAGGGGCTCGGTCAGCCCCAGCATTTT; CDR3: CASRNLRQGLGQPQHF
D: TRBD1; J: TRBJ2-5; size: -; V: TRBV11-3; DNA: TGTGCCAGCAGCCCGGGGACAGGGGGAAGGCAAGAGACCCAGTACTTC; CDR3: CASSPGTGGRQETQYF
D: TRBD1; J: TRBJ2-7; size: -; V: TRBV5-4; DNA: TGTGCCAGCAGCTTGGGGGGACAGGGGTCCTACGAGCAGTACTTC; CDR3: CASSLGGQGSYEQYF
D: -; J: TRBJ1-2; size: once; V: TRBV6-1; DNA: TGTGCCAGCAGTGAAAATTTGCGCAGGGCGGACTATGGCTACACCTTC; CDR3: CASSENLRRADYGYTF
D: TRBD2; J: TRBJ2-1; size: -; V: TRBV18; DNA: TGTGCCAGCTCACCAGTAGCGGGACAAAACAATGAGCAGTTCTTC; CDR3: CASSPVAGQNNEQFF
D: TRBD1; J: TRBJ1-2; size: -; V: TRBV5-4; DNA: TGTGCCAGCAGCTCTCCAGCAGGGGGTGGGGACTATGGCTACACCTTC; CDR3: CASSSPAGGGDYGYTF
D: -; J: TRBJ1-1; size: -; V: TRBV4-3; DNA: TGCGCCAGCAGCCAAGGAAGTCGGGCCCACCGGGGCACTGAAGCTTTCTTT; CDR3: CASSQGSRAHRGTEAFF
D: TRBD2; J: TRBJ2-5; size: -; V: TRBV9; DNA: TGTGCCAGCAGCGGGTCGCTAGCGGGGGAATGGGAGACCCAGTACTTC; CDR3: CASSGSLAGEWETQYF
D: TRBD2; J: TRBJ2-1; size: -; V: TRBV29-1; DNA: TGCAGCGTTGTCGTAGCGGGGAAAGGGCACAATGAGCAGTTCTTC; CDR3: CSVVVAGKGHNEQFF
D: TRBD1; J: TRBJ2-1; size: -; V: TRBV7-2; DNA: TGTGCCAGCAGCTCCGACAGGGCTACCTACAATGAGCAGTTCTTC; CDR3: CASSSDRATYNEQFF
D: TRBD1; J: TRBJ1-3; size: -; V: TRBV19; DNA: TGTGCCAGTAGGAAGGACAGGGTGTATGGAAACACCATATATTTT; CDR3: CASRKDRVYGNTIYF
D: TRBD2; J: TRBJ2-5; size: -; V: TRBV7-9; DNA: TGTGCCAGCAGCCCCTGGACTAGCGGGGGCGGGGAGGAGACCCAGTACTTC; CDR3: CASSPWTSGGGEETQYF
D: TRBD2; J: TRBJ2-5; size: -; V: TRBV9; DNA: TGTGCCAGCAGCGTATTTAGCGGGGGGTTTCAAGAGACCCAGTACTTC; CDR3: CASSVFSGGFQETQYF
D: TRBD1; J: TRBJ1-2; size: few; V: TRBV19; DNA: TGTGCCAGTAGTATAAAGTGGCAGGGGGCTTATGGCTACACCTTC; CDR3: CASSIKWQGAYGYTF
D: -; J: TRBJ1-2; size: -; V: TRBV21-1; DNA: TGTGCCAGCAACGACAGGGCTCTGGATGGCTACACCTTC; CDR3: CASNDRALDGYTF
D: -; J: TRBJ1-1; size: -; V: TRBV6-2/TRBV6-3; DNA: TGTGCCAGCAGTTCGGTGTTGAACACTGAAGCTTTCTTT; CDR3: CASSSVLNTEAFF
D: -; J: TRBJ2-1; size: few; V: TRBV5-1; DNA: TGCGCCAGCAGCTTGGGAGGGGGCTACAATGAGCAGTTCTTC; CDR3: CASSLGGGYNEQFF
D: TRBD1; J: TRBJ1-4; size: -; V: TRBV6-5; DNA: TGTGCCAGCAATCCGACAGGGGGAAATGAAAAACTGTTTTTT; CDR3: CASNPTGGNEKLFF
D: -; J: TRBJ1-6; size: -; V: TRBV7-2; DNA: TGTGCCAGCAGCGTCCAACAGGCGGATTATAATTCACCCCTCCACTTT; CDR3: CASSVQQADYNSPLHF
D: -; J: TRBJ1-3; size: once; V: TRBV21-1; DNA: TGTGCCAGCAGCCCCAATATGCGACAGGGGGCTGGAAACACCATATATTTT; CDR3: CASSPNMRQGAGNTIYF
D: TRBD1; J: TRBJ1-2; size: -; V: TRBV7-4; DNA: TGTGCCAGCAGCTTGGAAGGTGAGGGACAGGGGGTTGAGTATGGCTACACCTTC; CDR3: CASSLEGEGQGVEYGYTF
D: TRBD2; J: TRBJ2-1; size: -; V: TRBV5-1; DNA: TGCGCCAGCAGCTTAGTGATGGCGGGGGAGTACAATGAGCAGTTCTTC; CDR3: CASSLVMAGEYNEQFF
D: -; J: TRBJ1-1; size: few; V: TRBV12-5; DNA: TGTGCTAGTGCCCCCCCCTGGAACACTGAAGCTTTCTTT; CDR3: CASAPPWNTEAFF
D: TRBD2; J: TRBJ2-2; size: few; V: TRBV5-8; DNA: TGTGCCAGCAGCTTGGAGGCGGGGGGAACCGGGGAGCTGTTTTTT; CDR3: CASSLEAGGTGELFF